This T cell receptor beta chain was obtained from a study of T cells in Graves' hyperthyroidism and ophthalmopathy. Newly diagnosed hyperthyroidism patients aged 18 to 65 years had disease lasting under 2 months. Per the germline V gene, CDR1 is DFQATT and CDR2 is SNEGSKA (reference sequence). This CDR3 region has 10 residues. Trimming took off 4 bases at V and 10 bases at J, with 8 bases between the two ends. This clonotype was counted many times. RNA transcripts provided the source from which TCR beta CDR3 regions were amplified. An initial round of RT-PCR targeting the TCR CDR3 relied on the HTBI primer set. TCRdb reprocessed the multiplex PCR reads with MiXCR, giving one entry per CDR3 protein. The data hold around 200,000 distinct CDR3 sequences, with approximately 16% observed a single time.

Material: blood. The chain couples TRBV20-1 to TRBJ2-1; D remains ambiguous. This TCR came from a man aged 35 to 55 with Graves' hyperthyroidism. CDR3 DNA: TGCAGTGCTAATCTAGGCGAGCAGTTCTTC. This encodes CSANLGEQFF.